These 4 T cell receptor beta chains originate from one sample sequenced in a study of shared clonotypes between healthy human individuals. Only in-frame clones appear in the TCRdb table, and some are missing; sequencing was by immunoSEQ multiplex PCR. The sample contains some 660,000 clones, 55% to 85% of which appear only once. Sequenced material: memory CD4+ T cells sorted from blood. The sample's subset: CD45RA-negative fraction. These receptors were collected from a woman aged 25-40 years in good health.

This chain connects TRBV11-2 to TRBJ2-7; D remains ambiguous. Trimming stripped 2 bases from V and 2 bases from J, with 4 bases between. The CDR3 spans 12 residues. Germline assignment: CDR1 SGHAT and CDR2 FQNNGV. This CDR3 is CASSLYTYEQYF. The CDR3 region has the DNA TGTGCCAGCAGCTTATACACCTACGAGCAGTACTTC.

DNA for the CDR3: TGTGCCAGCAGTCGTAAGGGGAACACTGAAGCTTTCTTT. This gives the protein CASSRKGNTEAFF. The chain joins TRBV28 to TRBJ1-1; D is undetermined. Germline lookup yields CDR1 MDHEN and CDR2 SYDVKM. The CDR3 loop spans 13 amino acids. V lost 5 bases and J lost 1, with 8 bases in between. The full variable domain, completed using reference TRBV28 and TRBJ1-1, is DVKVTQSSRYLVKRTGEKVFLECVQDMDHENMFWYRQDPGLGLRLIYFSYDVKMKEKGDIPEGYSVSREKKERFSLILESASTNQTSMYLCASSRKGNTEAFFGQGTRLTVV.

The rearrangement joins TRBV7-8 to TRBJ2-2, with a possible D match to TRBD1 (6 bases). This CDR3 has 16 amino acids. Looked up from germline, CDR1 is SGHVS and CDR2 is FQNEAQ. V lost 3 bases to trimming and J lost 4 bases, with 15 bases between them. CDR3 coding DNA: TGTGCCAGCAGCTTGGGGCCCCAGGGGATCACCGGGGAGCTGTTTTTT. Residues: CASSLGPQGITGELFF.

The chain couples TRBV7-8 to TRBJ1-4; 9 nucleotides agree with TRBD1. Germline CDR1 is SGHVS and CDR2 is FQNEAQ. V was pared by 5 bases and J by 6 bases, with 7 bases of the junction left unmatched. This CDR3 is 15 amino acids long. CDR3 amino acids: CASSPAGTGHEKLFF. The CDR3 DNA sequence: TGTGCCAGCAGCCCCGCCGGGACAGGGCATGAAAAACTGTTTTTT.